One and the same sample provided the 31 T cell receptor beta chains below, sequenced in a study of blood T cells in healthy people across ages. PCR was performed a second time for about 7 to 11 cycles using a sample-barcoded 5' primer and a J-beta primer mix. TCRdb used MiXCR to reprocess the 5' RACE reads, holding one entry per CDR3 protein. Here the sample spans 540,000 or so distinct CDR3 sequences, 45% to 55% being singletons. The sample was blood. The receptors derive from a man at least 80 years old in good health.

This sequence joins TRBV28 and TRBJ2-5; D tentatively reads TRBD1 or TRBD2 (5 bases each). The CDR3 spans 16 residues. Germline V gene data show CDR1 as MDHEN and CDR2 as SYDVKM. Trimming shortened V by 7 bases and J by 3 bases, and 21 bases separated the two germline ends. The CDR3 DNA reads TGTGCCAGCACCCGTCTACTCGGGGCCCCGGAAGAGACCCAGTACTTC. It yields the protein CASTRLLGAPEETQYF.

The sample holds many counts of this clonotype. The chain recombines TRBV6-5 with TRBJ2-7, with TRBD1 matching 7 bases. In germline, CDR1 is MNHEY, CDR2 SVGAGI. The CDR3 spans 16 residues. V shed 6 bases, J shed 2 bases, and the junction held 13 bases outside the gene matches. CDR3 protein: CASRRAAGGGPYEQYF. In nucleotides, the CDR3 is TGTGCCAGCAGGAGAGCTGCAGGGGGTGGCCCCTACGAGCAGTACTTC.

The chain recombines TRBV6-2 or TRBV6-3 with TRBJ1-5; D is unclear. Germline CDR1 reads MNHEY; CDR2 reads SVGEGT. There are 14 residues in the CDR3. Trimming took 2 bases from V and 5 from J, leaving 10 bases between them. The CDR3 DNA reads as TGTGCCAGCAGTTACCCTCAGGAATATCAGCCCCAGCATTTT. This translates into CASSYPQEYQPQHF.

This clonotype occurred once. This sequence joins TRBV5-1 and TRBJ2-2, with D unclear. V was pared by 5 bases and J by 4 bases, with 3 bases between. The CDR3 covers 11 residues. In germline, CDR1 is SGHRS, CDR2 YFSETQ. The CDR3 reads CASRSTGELFF. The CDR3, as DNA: TGCGCCAGCAGGTCCACCGGGGAGCTGTTTTTT.

The CDR3 sequence: CASNVPGRYNEQFF. DNA of the CDR3: TGTGCCAGCAACGTTCCGGGGCGTTACAATGAGCAGTTCTTC. The rearrangement links TRBV28 to TRBJ2-1; D assignment may be TRBD1 or TRBD2 (5 bases each). Per germline, CDR1 MDHEN and CDR2 SYDVKM. The CDR3 has 14 amino acids. V lost 7 bases and J 4 bases, leaving 14 bases between the germline ends.

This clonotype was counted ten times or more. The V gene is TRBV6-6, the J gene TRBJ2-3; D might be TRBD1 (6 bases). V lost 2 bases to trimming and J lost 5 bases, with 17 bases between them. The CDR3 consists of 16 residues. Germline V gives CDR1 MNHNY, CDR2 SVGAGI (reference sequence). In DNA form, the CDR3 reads TGTGCCAGCAGTTACGAGGTGACAGGAACCGGAGATACGCAGTATTTT. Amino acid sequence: CASSYEVTGTGDTQYF.

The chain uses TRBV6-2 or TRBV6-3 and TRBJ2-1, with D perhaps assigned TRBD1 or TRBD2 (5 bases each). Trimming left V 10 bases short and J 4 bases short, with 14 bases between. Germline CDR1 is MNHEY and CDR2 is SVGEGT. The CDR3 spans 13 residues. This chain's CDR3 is CAIQGRFYNEQFF. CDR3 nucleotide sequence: TGTGCCATCCAGGGACGATTTTACAATGAGCAGTTCTTC.

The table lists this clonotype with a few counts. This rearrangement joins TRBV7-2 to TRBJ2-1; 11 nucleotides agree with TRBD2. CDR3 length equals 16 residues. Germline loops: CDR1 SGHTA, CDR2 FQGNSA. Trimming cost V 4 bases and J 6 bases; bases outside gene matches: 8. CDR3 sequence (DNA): TGTGCCAGCAGCTGGCAGATAGCGGGAGGGCGCAATGAGCAGTTCTTC. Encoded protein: CASSWQIAGGRNEQFF.

Here the CDR3 reads CASRNGQIPYNEQFF. DNA for the CDR3: TGTGCCAGCAGAAACGGACAAATTCCGTACAATGAGCAGTTCTTC. This chain links TRBV5-6 with TRBJ2-1, with D perhaps TRBD1 (5 bases). V dropped 5 bases and J dropped 4 bases, with 16 bases sitting between them. CDR1 SGHDT and CDR2 YYEEEE come from the germline V gene. This CDR3 spans 15 amino acids.

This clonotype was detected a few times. The CDR3 protein is CASSVDGGAGLYEQYF. The CDR3 DNA is TGTGCCAGCAGCGTAGACGGGGGCGCTGGGCTCTACGAGCAGTACTTC. This chain uses TRBV9 with TRBJ2-7; D tentatively fits TRBD1 or TRBD2 (6 bases each). Per the germline V gene, CDR1 is SGDLS and CDR2 is YYNGEE. The CDR3 runs to 16 residues. The V and J ends lost 0 bases and 3 bases respectively, with 16 bases between them.

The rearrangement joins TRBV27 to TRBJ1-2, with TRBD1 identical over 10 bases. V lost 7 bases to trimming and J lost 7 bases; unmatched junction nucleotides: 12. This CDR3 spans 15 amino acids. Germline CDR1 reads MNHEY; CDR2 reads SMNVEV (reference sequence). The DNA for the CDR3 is TGTGCCAGCAAACCACCGACAGGGGGCAGCGGTGGCTACACCTTC. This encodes CASKPPTGGSGGYTF.

CDR3 DNA: TGTGCCAGCACGAGTGGGTCAGAGACCCAGTACTTC. Protein: CASTSGSETQYF. V and J are TRBV2 and TRBJ2-7; D unclear. The DNA end is more similar to TRBJ2-5, so the J call may be wrong. Germline CDR1 and CDR2: SNHLY and FYNNEI. CDR3 length: 12 amino acids.

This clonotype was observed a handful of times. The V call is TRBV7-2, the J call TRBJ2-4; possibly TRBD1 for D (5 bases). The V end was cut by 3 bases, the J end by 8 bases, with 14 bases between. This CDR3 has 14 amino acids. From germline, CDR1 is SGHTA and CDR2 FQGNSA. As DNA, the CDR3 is TGTGCCAGCAGCTTGTCAGTCAGGGCCGACATTCAGTACTTC. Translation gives CASSLSVRADIQYF.

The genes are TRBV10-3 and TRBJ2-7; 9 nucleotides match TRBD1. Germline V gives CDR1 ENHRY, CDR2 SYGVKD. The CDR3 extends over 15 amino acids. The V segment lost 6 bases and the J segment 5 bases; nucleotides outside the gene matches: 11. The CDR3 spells CAIRNRDRVDDEQYF. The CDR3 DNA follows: TGTGCCATCAGAAACCGGGACAGGGTAGATGACGAGCAGTACTTC.

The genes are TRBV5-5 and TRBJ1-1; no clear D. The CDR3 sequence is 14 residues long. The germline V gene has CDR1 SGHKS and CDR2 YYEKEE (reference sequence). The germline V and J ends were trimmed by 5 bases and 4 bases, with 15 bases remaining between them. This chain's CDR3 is CASSTGPRSTEAFF. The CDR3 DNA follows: TGTGCCAGCAGTACCGGACCAAGGAGCACTGAAGCTTTCTTT.

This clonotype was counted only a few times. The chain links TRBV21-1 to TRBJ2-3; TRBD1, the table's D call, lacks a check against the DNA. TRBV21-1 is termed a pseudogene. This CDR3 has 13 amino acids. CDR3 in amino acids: CASAITGSDTQYF. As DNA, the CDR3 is TGTGCCAGCGCCATCACAGGGTCAGATACGCAGTATTTT.

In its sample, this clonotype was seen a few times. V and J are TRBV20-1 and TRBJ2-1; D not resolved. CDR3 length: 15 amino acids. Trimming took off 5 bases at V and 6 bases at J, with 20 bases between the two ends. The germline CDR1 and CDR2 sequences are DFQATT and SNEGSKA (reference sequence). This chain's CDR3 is CSAPEPANGINEQFF. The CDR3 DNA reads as TGCAGTGCTCCGGAGCCGGCGAATGGGATCAATGAGCAGTTCTTC.

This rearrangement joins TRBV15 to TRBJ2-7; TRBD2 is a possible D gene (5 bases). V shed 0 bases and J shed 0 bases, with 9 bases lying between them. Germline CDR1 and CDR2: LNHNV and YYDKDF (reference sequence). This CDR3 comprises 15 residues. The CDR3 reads CATSRDLAGSYEQYF. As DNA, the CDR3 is TGTGCCACCAGCAGAGATCTGGCGGGCTCCTACGAGCAGTACTTC.

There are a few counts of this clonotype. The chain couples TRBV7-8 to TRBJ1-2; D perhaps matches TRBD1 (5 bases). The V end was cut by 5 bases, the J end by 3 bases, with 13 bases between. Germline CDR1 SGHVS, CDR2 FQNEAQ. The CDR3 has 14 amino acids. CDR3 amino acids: CASSMSGTDYGYTF. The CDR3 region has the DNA TGTGCCAGCAGCATGTCCGGGACGGACTATGGCTACACCTTC. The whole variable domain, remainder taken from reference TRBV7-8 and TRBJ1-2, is GAGVSQSPRYKVAKRGQDVALRCDPISGHVSLFWYQQALGQGPEFLTYFQNEAQLDKSGLPSDRFFAERPEGSVSTLKIQRTQQEDSAVYLCASSMSGTDYGYTFGSGTRLTVV.

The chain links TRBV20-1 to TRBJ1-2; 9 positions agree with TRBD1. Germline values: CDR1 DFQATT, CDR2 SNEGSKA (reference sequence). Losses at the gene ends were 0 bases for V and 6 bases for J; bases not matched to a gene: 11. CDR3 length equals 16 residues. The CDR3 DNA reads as TGCAGTGCTAGAGATAATGGCCCGACAGGGGGTCATGGCTACACCTTC. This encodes CSARDNGPTGGHGYTF.

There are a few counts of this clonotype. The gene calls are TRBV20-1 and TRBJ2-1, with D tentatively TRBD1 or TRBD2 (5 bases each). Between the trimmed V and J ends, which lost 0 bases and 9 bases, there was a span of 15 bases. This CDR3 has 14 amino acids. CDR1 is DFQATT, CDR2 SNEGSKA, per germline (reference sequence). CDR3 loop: CSARDGAGGAEQFF. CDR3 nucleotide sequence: TGCAGTGCTAGAGATGGGGCGGGCGGTGCTGAGCAGTTCTTC.

CDR3 protein: CASSVGRRIRETQYF. The CDR3 coding sequence is TGTGCCAGCAGCGTGGGCAGGCGGATTAGGGAGACCCAGTACTTC. This chain connects TRBV7-2 to TRBJ2-5, with D unclear. The germline V and J ends were trimmed by 5 bases and 5 bases, with 18 bases remaining between them. The V gene's germline CDR1 is SGHTA and CDR2 FQGNSA. The CDR3 extends over 15 amino acids.

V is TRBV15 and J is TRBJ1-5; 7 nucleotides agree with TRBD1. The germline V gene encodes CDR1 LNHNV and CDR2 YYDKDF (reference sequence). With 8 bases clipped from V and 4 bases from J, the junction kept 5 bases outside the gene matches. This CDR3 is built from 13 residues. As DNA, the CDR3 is TGTGCCACCCGGACAGGCCCGAATCAGCCCCAGCATTTT. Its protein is CATRTGPNQPQHF.

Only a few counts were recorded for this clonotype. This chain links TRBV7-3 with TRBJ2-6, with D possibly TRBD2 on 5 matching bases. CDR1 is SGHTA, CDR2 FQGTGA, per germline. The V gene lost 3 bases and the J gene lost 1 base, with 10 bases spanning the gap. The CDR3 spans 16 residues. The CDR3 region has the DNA TGTGCCAGCAGCTTCCCTCGGGGATCTGGGGCCAACGTCCTGACTTTC. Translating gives CASSFPRGSGANVLTF.

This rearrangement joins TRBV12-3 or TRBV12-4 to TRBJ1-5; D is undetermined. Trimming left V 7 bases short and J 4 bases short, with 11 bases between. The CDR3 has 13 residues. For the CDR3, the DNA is TGTGCCAGCACACCGAACGGAAATCAGCCCCAGCATTTT. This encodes CASTPNGNQPQHF.

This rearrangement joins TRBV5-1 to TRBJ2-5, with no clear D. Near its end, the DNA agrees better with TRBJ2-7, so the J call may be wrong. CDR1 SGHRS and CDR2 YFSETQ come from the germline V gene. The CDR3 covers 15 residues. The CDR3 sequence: CASSLGPFGPYEQYF. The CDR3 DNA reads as TGCGCCAGCAGCTTGGGCCCTTTCGGCCCCTACGAGCAGTACTTC.

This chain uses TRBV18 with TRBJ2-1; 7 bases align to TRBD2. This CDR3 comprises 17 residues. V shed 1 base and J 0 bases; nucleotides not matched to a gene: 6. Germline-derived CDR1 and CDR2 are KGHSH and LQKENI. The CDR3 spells CASSPLPRGSSYNEQFF. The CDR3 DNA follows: TGTGCCAGCTCACCACTCCCCCGCGGGAGCTCCTACAATGAGCAGTTCTTC.

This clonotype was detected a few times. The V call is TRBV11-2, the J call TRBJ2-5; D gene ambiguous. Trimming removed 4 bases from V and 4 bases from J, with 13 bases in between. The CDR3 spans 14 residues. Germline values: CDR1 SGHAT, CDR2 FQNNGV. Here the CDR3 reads CASSSTVNGETQYF. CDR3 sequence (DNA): TGTGCCAGCAGCTCGACTGTTAACGGAGAGACCCAGTACTTC.

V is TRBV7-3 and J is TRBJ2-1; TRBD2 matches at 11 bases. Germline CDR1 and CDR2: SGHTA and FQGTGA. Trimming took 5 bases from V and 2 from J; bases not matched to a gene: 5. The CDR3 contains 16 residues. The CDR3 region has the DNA TGTGCCAGCAGCCCTGGGACTAGCGGAGCCTACAATGAGCAGTTCTTC. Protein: CASSPGTSGAYNEQFF.

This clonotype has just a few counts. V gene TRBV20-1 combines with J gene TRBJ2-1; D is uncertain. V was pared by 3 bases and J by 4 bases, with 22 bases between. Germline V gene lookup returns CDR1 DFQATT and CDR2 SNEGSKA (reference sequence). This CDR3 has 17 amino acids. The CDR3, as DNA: TGCAGTGCTAGGAGAGGTCCGACAACCCTTATTTACAATGAGCAGTTCTTC. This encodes CSARRGPTTLIYNEQFF.

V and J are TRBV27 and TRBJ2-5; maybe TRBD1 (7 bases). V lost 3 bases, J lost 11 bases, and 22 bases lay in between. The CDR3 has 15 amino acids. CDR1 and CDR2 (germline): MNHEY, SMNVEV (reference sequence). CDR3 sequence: CASSLEEGARREQYF. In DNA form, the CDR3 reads TGTGCCAGCAGTTTGGAGGAGGGGGCGCGGCGTGAGCAGTACTTC.